This entry lists 10 T cell receptor beta chains sequenced from one sample in a study of T cell changes during pregnancy in multiple sclerosis. The table came from immunoSEQ multiplex PCR; TCRdb's copy has only in-frame clones and leaves some out. Among some 39,000 clones listed, around 94% were seen once. Sequenced sample: PBMCs (not recorded whether the cells were cultured). The source is a female donor with multiple sclerosis, enrolled in a pregnancy study.

The chain combines TRBV5-1 with TRBJ1-2, with TRBD1 as a possible D gene (5 bases). Between the trimmed V and J ends, which lost 4 bases and 4 bases, there was a span of 14 bases. The CDR3 runs to 14 residues. CDR1 and CDR2 (germline): SGHRS, YFSETQ. The CDR3 nucleotides read TGCGCCAGCAGCCCGGGTGCAGGGAGCTATGGCTACACCTTC. This gives the protein CASSPGAGSYGYTF.

V is TRBV29-1 and J is TRBJ1-1; D not certain. Germline loops: CDR1 SQVTM, CDR2 ANQGSEA. The CDR3 is 14 amino acids. V shed 4 bases and J shed 1 base, with 13 bases lying between them. In DNA, the CDR3 is TGCAGCGTTGTAGCAGGTACAGCGAACACTGAAGCTTTCTTT. Protein product: CSVVAGTANTEAFF.

The chain joins TRBV7-6 to TRBJ2-5; D not certain. Trimming took off 2 bases at V and 5 bases at J, with 12 bases between the two ends. CDR3 length: 14 amino acids. Germline V gene data show CDR1 as SGHVS and CDR2 as FNYEAQ. The CDR3 DNA is TGTGCCAGCAGCTTAACCTGGGGTATGGAGACCCAGTACTTC. Its translation: CASSLTWGMETQYF.

V is TRBV4-2 and J is TRBJ1-1; TRBD1 agrees at 11 bases. V was pared by 1 base and J by 6 bases, with 4 bases of the junction left unmatched. This CDR3 comprises 15 residues. CDR1 is LGHNA, CDR2 YNFKEQ, per germline. The DNA for the CDR3 is TGTGCCAGCAGCCAAGGGACAGGGGGCTTCGCTGAAGCTTTCTTT. Its translation: CASSQGTGGFAEAFF.

The chain combines TRBV19 with TRBJ1-2, with unresolved D. CDR1 is LNHDA and CDR2 is SQIVND in the germline V gene (reference sequence). The V end lost 6 bases, the J end lost 2 bases, and 13 bases lay between the germline ends. This CDR3 region has 14 residues. The CDR3 loop reads CASRSTQANYGYTF. The CDR3, as DNA: TGTGCCAGTAGAAGCACGCAGGCAAACTATGGCTACACCTTC.

The chain is built from TRBV27 and TRBJ2-7, with 8 bases that match TRBD2. The germline V gene encodes CDR1 MNHEY and CDR2 SMNVEV (reference sequence). The CDR3 runs 15 residues. Germline trimming cut 6 bases from V and 3 bases from J; bases unmatched to any gene: 10. The CDR3 loop reads CASRPAGTRHYEQYF. The CDR3 DNA reads as TGTGCCAGCAGACCCGCCGGGACTAGACACTACGAGCAGTACTTC.

The chain has TRBV27 and TRBJ2-7; the match to TRBD2 covers 8 bases. CDR3 length: 16 amino acids. Germline CDR1 reads MNHEY; CDR2 reads SMNVEV (reference sequence). V lost 1 base and J lost 1; bases outside the gene matches: 6. The chain's CDR3 is CASSLFPGGRSYEQYF. The CDR3 bases are TGTGCCAGCAGTTTATTTCCGGGGGGGAGGTCCTACGAGCAGTACTTC.

The chain recombines TRBV5-6 with TRBJ1-3; no definite D call. Trimming stripped 4 bases from V and 2 bases from J, with 19 bases between. The CDR3 has 17 residues. Per the germline V gene, CDR1 is SGHDT and CDR2 is YYEEEE. The CDR3 nucleotides read TGTGCCAGCAGCAACGTCCCAAGGCTAAGAACTGGAAACACCATATATTTT. Residues: CASSNVPRLRTGNTIYF.

J is TRBJ2-3 and V is TRBV14; 12 bases are a match to TRBD2. CDR3 length: 17 amino acids. After removal of 4 bases from V and 5 bases from J, the junction contained 10 bases not matched to a gene. Germline CDR1 SGHDN, CDR2 FVKESK. The CDR3 reads CASSPQRLAGAQDTQYF. Here the CDR3 DNA reads TGTGCCAGCAGCCCCCAAAGACTAGCGGGAGCGCAAGATACGCAGTATTTT.

The gene calls are TRBV19 and TRBJ2-3; D possibly corresponds to TRBD2 (5 bases). The V and J ends lost 3 bases and 7 bases respectively, with 11 bases between them. Germline-derived CDR1 and CDR2 are LNHDA and SQIVND (reference sequence). This CDR3 has 13 amino acids. Here the CDR3 reads CASSIEGLHTQYF. As DNA, the CDR3 is TGTGCCAGTAGTATCGAAGGACTCCATACGCAGTATTTT. Full variable domain (outside the CDR3, taken from reference TRBV19 and TRBJ2-3): DGGITQSPKYLFRKEGQNVTLSCEQNLNHDAMYWYRQDPGQGLRLIYYSQIVNDFQKGDIAEGYSVSREKKESFPLTVTSAQKNPTAFYLCASSIEGLHTQYFGPGTRLTVL.